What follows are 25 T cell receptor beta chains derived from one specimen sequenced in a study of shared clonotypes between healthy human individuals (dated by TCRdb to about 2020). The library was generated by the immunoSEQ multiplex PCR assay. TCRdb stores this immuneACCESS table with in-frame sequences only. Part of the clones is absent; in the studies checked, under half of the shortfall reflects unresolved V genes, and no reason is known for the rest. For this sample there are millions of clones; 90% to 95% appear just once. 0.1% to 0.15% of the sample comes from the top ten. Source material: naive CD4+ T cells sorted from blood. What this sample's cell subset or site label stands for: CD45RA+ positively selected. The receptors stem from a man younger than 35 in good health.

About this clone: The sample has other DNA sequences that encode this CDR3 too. CDR3 region: CASSRGTGELFF. For the CDR3, the DNA is TGCGCCAGCAGCAGGGGCACCGGGGAGCTGTTTTTT. The chain joins TRBV10-1 to TRBJ2-2; TRBD1 might be the D (6 bases). The CDR3 runs to 12 residues. V was cut by 6 bases and J by 4 bases, with 6 bases left in between. CDR1 is WNHNN, CDR2 SYGVQD, per germline (reference sequence).

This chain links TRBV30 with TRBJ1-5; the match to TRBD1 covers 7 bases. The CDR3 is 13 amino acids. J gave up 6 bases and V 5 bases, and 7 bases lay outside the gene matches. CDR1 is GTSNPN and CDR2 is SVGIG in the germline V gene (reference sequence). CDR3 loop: CAWAGQWGQPQHF. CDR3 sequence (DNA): TGTGCCTGGGCGGGACAGTGGGGTCAGCCCCAGCATTTT.

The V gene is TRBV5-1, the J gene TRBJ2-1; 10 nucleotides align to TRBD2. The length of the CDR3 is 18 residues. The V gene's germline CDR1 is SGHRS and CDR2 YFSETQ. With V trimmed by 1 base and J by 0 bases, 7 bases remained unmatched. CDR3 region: CASSLTVSGGPSYNEQFF. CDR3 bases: TGCGCCAGCAGCTTGACGGTTAGCGGGGGGCCCTCCTACAATGAGCAGTTCTTC.

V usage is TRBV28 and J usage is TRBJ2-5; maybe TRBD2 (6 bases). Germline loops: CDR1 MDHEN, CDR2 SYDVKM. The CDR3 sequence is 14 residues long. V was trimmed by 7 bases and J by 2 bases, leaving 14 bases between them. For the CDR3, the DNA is TGTGCCAGCACTGGAGGGACCAGTCAAGAGACCCAGTACTTC. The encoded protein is CASTGGTSQETQYF.

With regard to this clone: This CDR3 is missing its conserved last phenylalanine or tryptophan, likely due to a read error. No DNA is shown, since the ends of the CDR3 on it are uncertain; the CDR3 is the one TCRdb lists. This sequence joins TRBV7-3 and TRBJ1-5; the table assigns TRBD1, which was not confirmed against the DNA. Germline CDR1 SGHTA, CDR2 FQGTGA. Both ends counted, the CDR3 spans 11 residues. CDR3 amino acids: CASSSPLDRGS.

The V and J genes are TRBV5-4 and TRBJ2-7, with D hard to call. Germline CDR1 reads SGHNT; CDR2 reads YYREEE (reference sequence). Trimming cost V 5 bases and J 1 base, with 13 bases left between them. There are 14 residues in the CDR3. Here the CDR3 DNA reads TGTGCCAGCAGTACGGCGGACCAGTCCTACGAGCAGTACTTC. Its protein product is CASSTADQSYEQYF. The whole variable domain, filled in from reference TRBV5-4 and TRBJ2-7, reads ETGVTQSPTHLIKTRGQQVTLRCSSQSGHNTVSWYQQALGQGPQFIFQYYREEENGRGNFPPRFSGLQFPNYSSELNVNALELDDSALYLCASSTADQSYEQYFGPGTRLTVT.

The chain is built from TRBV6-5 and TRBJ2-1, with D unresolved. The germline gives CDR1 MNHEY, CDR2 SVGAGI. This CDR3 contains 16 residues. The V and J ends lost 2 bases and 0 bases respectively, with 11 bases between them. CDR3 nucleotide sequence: TGTGCCAGCAGTTACGACACCTGGAGCTCCTACAATGAGCAGTTCTTC. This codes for CASSYDTWSSYNEQFF.

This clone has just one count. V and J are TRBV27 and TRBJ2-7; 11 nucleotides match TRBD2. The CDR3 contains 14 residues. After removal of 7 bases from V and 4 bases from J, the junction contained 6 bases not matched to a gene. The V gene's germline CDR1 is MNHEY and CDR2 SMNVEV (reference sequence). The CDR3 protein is CASTRLAGSYEQYF. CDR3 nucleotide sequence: TGTGCCAGCACAAGACTAGCGGGGTCTTACGAGCAGTACTTC.

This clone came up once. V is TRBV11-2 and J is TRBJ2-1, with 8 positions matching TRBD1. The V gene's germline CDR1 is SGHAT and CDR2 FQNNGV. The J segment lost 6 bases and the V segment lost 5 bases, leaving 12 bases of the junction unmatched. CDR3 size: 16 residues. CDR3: CASSPRQGFGSNEQFF. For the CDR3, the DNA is TGTGCCAGCAGCCCAAGACAGGGGTTCGGTTCCAATGAGCAGTTCTTC. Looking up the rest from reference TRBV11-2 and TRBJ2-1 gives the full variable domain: EAGVAQSPRYKIIEKRQSVAFWCNPISGHATLYWYQQILGQGPKLLIQFQNNGVVDDSQLPKDRFSAERLKGVDSTLKIQPAKLEDSAVYLCASSPRQGFGSNEQFFGPGTRLTVL.

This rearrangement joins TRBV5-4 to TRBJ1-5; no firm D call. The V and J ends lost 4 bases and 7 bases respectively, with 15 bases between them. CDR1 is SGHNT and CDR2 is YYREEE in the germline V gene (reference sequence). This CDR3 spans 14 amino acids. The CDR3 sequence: CASSQDPLDQPQHF. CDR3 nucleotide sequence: TGTGCCAGCAGCCAGGACCCACTGGACCAGCCCCAGCATTTT. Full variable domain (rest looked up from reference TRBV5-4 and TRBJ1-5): ETGVTQSPTHLIKTRGQQVTLRCSSQSGHNTVSWYQQALGQGPQFIFQYYREEENGRGNFPPRFSGLQFPNYSSELNVNALELDDSALYLCASSQDPLDQPQHFGDGTRLSIL.

The chain's CDR3 is CATSTHENTEAFF. CDR3 bases: TGTGCCACATCCACACACGAGAACACTGAAGCTTTCTTT. The chain combines TRBV2 with TRBJ1-1, with D uncertain. Per the germline V gene, CDR1 is SNHLY and CDR2 is FYNNEI. CDR3 length equals 13 residues. The V end was cut by 10 bases, the J end by 1 base, with 13 bases between.

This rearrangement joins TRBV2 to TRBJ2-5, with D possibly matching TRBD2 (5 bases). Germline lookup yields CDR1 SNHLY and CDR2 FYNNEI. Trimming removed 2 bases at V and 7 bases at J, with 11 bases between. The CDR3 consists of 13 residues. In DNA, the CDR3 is TGTGCCAGCAGTGAATCGGGCCGGGGGACCCAGTACTTC. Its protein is CASSESGRGTQYF.

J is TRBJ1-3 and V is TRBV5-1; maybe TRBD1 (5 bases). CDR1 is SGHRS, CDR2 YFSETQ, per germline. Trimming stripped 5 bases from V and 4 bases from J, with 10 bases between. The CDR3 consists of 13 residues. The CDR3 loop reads CASRRDPGNTIYF. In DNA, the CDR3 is TGCGCCAGCAGGAGGGACCCCGGAAACACCATATATTTT. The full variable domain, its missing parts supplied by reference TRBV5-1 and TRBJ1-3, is KAGVTQTPRYLIKTRGQQVTLSCSPISGHRSVSWYQQTPGQGLQFLFEYFSETQRNKGNFPGRFSGRQFSNSRSEMNVSTLELGDSALYLCASRRDPGNTIYFGEGSWLTVV.

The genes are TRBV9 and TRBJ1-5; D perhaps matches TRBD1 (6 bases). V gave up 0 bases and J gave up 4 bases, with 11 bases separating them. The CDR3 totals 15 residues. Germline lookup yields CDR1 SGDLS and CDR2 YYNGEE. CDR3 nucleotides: TGTGCCAGCAGCGTAGGACAGGATGGGAATCAGCCCCAGCATTTT. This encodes CASSVGQDGNQPQHF.

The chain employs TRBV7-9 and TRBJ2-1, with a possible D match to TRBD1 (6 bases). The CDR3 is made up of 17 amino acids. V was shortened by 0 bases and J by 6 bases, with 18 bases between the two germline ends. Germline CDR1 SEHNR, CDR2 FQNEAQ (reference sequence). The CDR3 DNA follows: TGTGCCAGCAGCTTAGCACAGGGAACCCTTGGGAGCAATGAGCAGTTCTTC. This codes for CASSLAQGTLGSNEQFF.

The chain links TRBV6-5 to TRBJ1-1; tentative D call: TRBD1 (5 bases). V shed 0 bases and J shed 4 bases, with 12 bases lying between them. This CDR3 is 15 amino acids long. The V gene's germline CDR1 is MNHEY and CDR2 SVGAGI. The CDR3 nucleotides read TGTGCCAGCAGTTACTCGCCAGGGAAGGCCACTGAAGCTTTCTTT. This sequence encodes CASSYSPGKATEAFF.

Here the CDR3 reads CASSFQKSGTEEAFF. The CDR3 nucleotides are TGTGCCAGCAGCTTTCAAAAAAGTGGGACCGAGGAAGCTTTCTTT. The chain carries TRBV7-9 and TRBJ1-1; D possibly corresponds to TRBD1 (5 bases). Deletions cut 3 bases from V and 8 bases from J, with 19 bases between. The CDR3 runs to 15 residues. Germline loops: CDR1 SEHNR, CDR2 FQNEAQ (reference sequence).

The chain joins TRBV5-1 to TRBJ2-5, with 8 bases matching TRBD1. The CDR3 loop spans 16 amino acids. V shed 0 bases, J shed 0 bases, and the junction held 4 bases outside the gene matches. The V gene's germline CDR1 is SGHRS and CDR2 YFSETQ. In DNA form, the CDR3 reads TGCGCCAGCAGCTTGGGCTACAGGGGGTACCAAGAGACCCAGTACTTC. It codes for CASSLGYRGYQETQYF.

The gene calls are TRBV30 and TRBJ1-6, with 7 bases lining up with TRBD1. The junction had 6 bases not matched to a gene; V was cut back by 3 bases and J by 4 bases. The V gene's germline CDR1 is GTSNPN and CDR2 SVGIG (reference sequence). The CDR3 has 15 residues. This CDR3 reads CAWSPGGGYNSPLHF. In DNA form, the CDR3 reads TGTGCCTGGAGCCCAGGGGGGGGATATAATTCACCCCTCCACTTT.

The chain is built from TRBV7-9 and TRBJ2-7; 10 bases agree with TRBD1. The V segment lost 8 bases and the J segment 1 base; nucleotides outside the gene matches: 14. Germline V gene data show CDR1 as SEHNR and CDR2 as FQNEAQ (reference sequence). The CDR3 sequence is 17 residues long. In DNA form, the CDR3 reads TGTGCCAGCTTCCGGACCGGACAGGGGGAGAATTCCTACGAGCAGTACTTC. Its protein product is CASFRTGQGENSYEQYF.

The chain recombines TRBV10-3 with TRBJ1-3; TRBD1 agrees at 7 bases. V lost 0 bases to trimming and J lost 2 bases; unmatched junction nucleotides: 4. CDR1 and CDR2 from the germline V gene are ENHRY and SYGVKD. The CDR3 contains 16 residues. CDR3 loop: CAISESLTGAGNTIYF. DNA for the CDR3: TGTGCCATCAGTGAGTCCCTCACAGGGGCTGGAAACACCATATATTTT.

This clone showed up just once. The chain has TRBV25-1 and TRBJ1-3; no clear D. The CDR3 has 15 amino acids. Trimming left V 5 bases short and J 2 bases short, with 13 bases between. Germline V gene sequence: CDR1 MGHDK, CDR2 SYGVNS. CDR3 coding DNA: TGTGCCAGCAGTCCCTCAGGATTACCTGGAAACACCATATATTTT. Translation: CASSPSGLPGNTIYF.

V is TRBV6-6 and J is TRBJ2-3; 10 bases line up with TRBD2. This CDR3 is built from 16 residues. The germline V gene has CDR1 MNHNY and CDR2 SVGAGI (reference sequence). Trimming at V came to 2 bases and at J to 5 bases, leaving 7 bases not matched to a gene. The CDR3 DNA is TGTGCCAGCAGTTACGAACTAGCGGGAAGTGGAGATACGCAGTATTTT. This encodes CASSYELAGSGDTQYF.

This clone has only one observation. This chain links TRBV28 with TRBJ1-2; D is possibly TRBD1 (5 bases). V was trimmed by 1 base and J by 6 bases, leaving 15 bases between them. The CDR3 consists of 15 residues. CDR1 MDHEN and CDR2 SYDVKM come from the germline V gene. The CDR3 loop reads CASSLYLQVGDGYTF. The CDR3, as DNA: TGTGCCAGCAGTTTATACCTACAGGTGGGGGATGGCTACACCTTC.

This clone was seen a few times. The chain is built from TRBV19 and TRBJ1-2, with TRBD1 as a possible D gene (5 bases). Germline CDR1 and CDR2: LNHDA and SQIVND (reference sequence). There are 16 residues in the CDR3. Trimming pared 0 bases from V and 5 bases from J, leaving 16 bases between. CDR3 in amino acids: CASSIEGQGAGYGYTF. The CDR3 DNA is TGTGCCAGTAGTATAGAAGGTCAGGGAGCGGGATATGGCTACACCTTC.